This T cell receptor beta chain is from a study of molecular identifiers for immune sequencing clone quantification. Methods described previously, with TCR primers listed, were used for bulk TCR libraries. TCRdb used MiXCR to reprocess the PCR reads, holding one entry per CDR3 protein. Of roughly 100,000 distinct CDR3 sequences listed, about a third were seen once; the top ten hold roughly 10%. Naive CD8 T cells, phenotype CD8+CD4-CCR7+CD45RA+, were sorted. CDR3 length equals 16 residues. V dropped 5 bases and J dropped 2; count of bases not matched to a gene: 5. Sequencing was performed on naive CD8+ T cells from blood, with Jurkat cell RNA spiked in. Documented subset: FACS-sorted CD8+CD4-CCR7+CD45RA+ naive T cells. This clonotype originated in a human donor in good health. Some libraries in this study had Jurkat cell RNA spiked in. The chain joins TRBV12-3 or TRBV12-4 to TRBJ2-5, with 13 bases that match TRBD2. CDR3: CASSAGLAGTQETQYF. CDR3 sequence (DNA): TGTGCCAGCAGTGCGGGACTAGCGGGAACTCAAGAGACCCAGTACTTC.